The 27 T cell receptor beta chains below all came from one sample that was sequenced in a study of CD8+CD57+ T cells in acquired aplastic anemia. All sequencing subjects had displayed CD8+CD57+ cell expansion on flow cytometry. The use of genomic DNA as template underpinned the TCR beta VDJ and CDR3 profiling. TCRdb passed the reads through MiXCR, listing each CDR3 protein once. Counted here are 260,000 or so distinct CDR3 sequences, 47% occurring once; the ten biggest clones make up 7% to 10%. The sample taken for sequencing was sorted CD4+, CD8+, or CD8+CD57+ T cells (not recorded which) from PBMCs. These receptors were collected from a human donor with aplastic anemia.

This chain connects TRBV20-1 to TRBJ2-5, with TRBD2 matching 8 bases. Looked up from germline, CDR1 is DFQATT and CDR2 is SNEGSKA (reference sequence). The CDR3 extends over 13 amino acids. J was trimmed by 5 bases and V by 0 bases; bases with no gene match: 2. CDR3 DNA sequence: TGCAGTGCTAGAGACACTAGCGGCGAGACCCAGTACTTC. Protein sequence: CSARDTSGETQYF.

About this clonotype: Here the CDR3 omits its conserved ending phenylalanine or tryptophan, so a read error is the likely source. The genes are TRBV6-5 and TRBJ1-1; D is ambiguous. Germline CDR1 is MNHEY and CDR2 is SVGAGI. The CDR3 sequence is 14 residues long. The ends were cut back, 5 bases at V and 6 bases at J, with 16 bases in the middle. The CDR3 coding sequence is TGTGCCAGCAGTGACGATGAGGAGAGCGCTGAAGCTTTCCTT. This sequence encodes CASSDDEESAEAFL.

The chain recombines TRBV2 with TRBJ2-1, with D tentatively TRBD1 (6 bases). Trimming shortened V by 10 bases and J by 10 bases, and 20 bases separated the two germline ends. The CDR3 loop spans 13 amino acids. CDR1 and CDR2 from the germline V gene are SNHLY and FYNNEI. The CDR3, as DNA: TGTGCCATCTATAGCGTTACCGGGACAGAGCAGTTCTTC. This sequence encodes CAIYSVTGTEQFF.

The chain has TRBV4-3 and TRBJ2-1, with D perhaps matching TRBD2 (6 bases). Trimming left V 0 bases short and J 8 bases short, with 14 bases between. The CDR3 has 15 amino acids. Germline CDR1 reads LGHNA; CDR2 reads YSLEER. The CDR3: CASSQERDLEHEQFF. DNA of the CDR3: TGCGCCAGCAGCCAAGAAAGGGACTTAGAGCATGAGCAGTTCTTC.

This clonotype was picked up one time. This CDR3 is CASTAGYQPQHF. CDR3 in DNA: TGTGCCAGTACCGCCGGATATCAGCCCCAGCATTTT. V is TRBV19 and J is TRBJ1-5; no clear D gene. V was cut by 7 bases and J by 5 bases, with 9 bases left in between. This CDR3 comprises 12 residues. In germline, CDR1 is LNHDA, CDR2 SQIVND (reference sequence).

The CDR3 reads CASRRATNEKLFF. CDR3 nucleotides: TGTGCCAGCAGGAGAGCAACTAATGAAAAACTGTTTTTT. This chain uses TRBV2 with TRBJ1-4; D gene ambiguous. This CDR3 comprises 13 residues. Trimming took 6 bases from V and 0 from J, leaving 5 bases between them. Germline V gives CDR1 SNHLY, CDR2 FYNNEI.

This clonotype has a handful of counts. This may come from a read error, since a much larger clone is one base off. This chain connects TRBV2 to TRBJ2-7, with TRBD1 matching over 11 bases. Germline CDR1 reads SNHLY; CDR2 reads FYNNEI. J lost 2 bases, V lost 10 bases, and 10 bases had no gene match. The CDR3 is 15 residues long. The CDR3 is CATKEGQGVPYEQYF. CDR3 in DNA: TGTGCCACTAAAGAGGGACAGGGGGTTCCCTACGAGCAGTACTTC.

V and J are TRBV2 and TRBJ1-2; TRBD1 is a possible D gene (6 bases). Germline V CDR1 and CDR2: SNHLY, FYNNEI. This CDR3 spans 13 amino acids. Trimming pared 5 bases from V and 7 bases from J, leaving 14 bases between. The CDR3 DNA follows: TGTGCCAGCAGTACAGGGTCTGGTTTTGGCTACACCTTC. This encodes CASSTGSGFGYTF.

This clonotype occurred many times. This chain links TRBV7-9 with TRBJ2-7; TRBD2 is a possible D gene (5 bases). This CDR3 has 14 amino acids. V was cut by 1 base and J by 5 bases, with 12 bases left in between. The germline V gene encodes CDR1 SEHNR and CDR2 FQNEAQ (reference sequence). The CDR3 loop reads CASSLVGIRNEQYF. The CDR3 DNA follows: TGTGCCAGCAGCTTAGTCGGGATTCGCAACGAGCAGTACTTC.

This clonotype has just a few counts. The V and J genes are TRBV6-2 or TRBV6-3 and TRBJ1-5, with D possibly being TRBD1 (5 bases). The CDR3 covers 15 residues. Trimming pared 2 bases from V and 4 bases from J, leaving 12 bases between. Germline lookup yields CDR1 MNHEY and CDR2 SVGEGT. CDR3 coding DNA: TGTGCCAGCAGTTACCGCCCGGGGCGAAATCAGCCCCAGCATTTT. Amino acid sequence: CASSYRPGRNQPQHF.

Turning to this clonotype: A much larger clone differs by one base, so this may be a read error. The missing conserved phenylalanine or tryptophan at the end of this CDR3 makes a read error likely. This rearrangement joins TRBV25-1 to TRBJ2-7, with D possibly TRBD1 on 6 matching bases. V lost 5 bases and J lost 7, with 15 bases in between. The germline V gene encodes CDR1 MGHDK and CDR2 SYGVNS. CDR3 length equals 13 residues. The CDR3 DNA sequence: TGTGCCAGCAGTTTAAACAGGGCCAGGGAGCAGTACCTC. This encodes CASSLNRAREQYL.

The chain carries TRBV15 and TRBJ2-1, with 8 nucleotides matching TRBD2. The germline gives CDR1 LNHNV, CDR2 YYDKDF (reference sequence). The CDR3 is 20 amino acids. Trimming removed 0 bases from V and 3 bases from J; junction bases left unmatched: 16. In DNA form, the CDR3 reads TGTGCCACCAGCAGAGATCTGAGCAGAGTGGCGGGACTAGACTACAATGAGCAGTTCTTC. Translation: CATSRDLSRVAGLDYNEQFF.

In its sample, this clonotype was seen many times. J is TRBJ1-1 and V is TRBV15, with TRBD1 as a possible D gene (6 bases). The CDR3 runs to 15 residues. Trimming took 1 base from V and 5 from J, leaving 14 bases between them. Germline V gene lookup returns CDR1 LNHNV and CDR2 YYDKDF (reference sequence). The CDR3 sequence: CATSRAAGVDTEAFF. The CDR3 DNA follows: TGTGCCACCAGCAGAGCAGCAGGGGTAGATACTGAAGCTTTCTTT.

This clonotype was counted only a few times. J is TRBJ1-3 and V is TRBV6-5, with 7 nucleotides matching TRBD1. Germline V lookup: CDR1 MNHEY, CDR2 SVGAGI. With V trimmed by 4 bases and J by 0 bases, 6 bases remained unmatched. The CDR3 is made up of 16 amino acids. The DNA of the CDR3 is TGTGCCAGCAGTTTTCAACAGGGGCTCTCTGGAAACACCATATATTTT. It codes for CASSFQQGLSGNTIYF.

V is TRBV12-3 or TRBV12-4 and J is TRBJ2-1; 10 bases line up with TRBD2. The CDR3 is made up of 15 amino acids. Trimming removed 3 bases from V and 7 bases from J; junction bases left unmatched: 6. The CDR3 loop reads CASSFPAGGRNEQFF. In DNA form, the CDR3 reads TGTGCCAGCAGTTTCCCAGCGGGAGGGAGGAATGAGCAGTTCTTC.

The chain carries TRBV12-3 or TRBV12-4 and TRBJ2-3, with 10 bases matching TRBD2. V shed 5 bases and J 2 bases; nucleotides not matched to a gene: 7. The CDR3 spans 16 residues. This chain's CDR3 is CASSTTGTSDTDTQYF. Here the CDR3 DNA reads TGTGCCAGCAGTACAACCGGGACTAGCGACACAGATACGCAGTATTTT.

This clonotype was seen at least ten times. The genes are TRBV20-1 and TRBJ1-2; D possibly corresponds to TRBD1 (6 bases). V lost 6 bases, J lost 7 bases, and 12 bases lay in between. The germline V gene encodes CDR1 DFQATT and CDR2 SNEGSKA (reference sequence). The length of the CDR3 is 11 residues. The CDR3, as DNA: TGCAGTGCCAGGGACATCGGTGGCTACACCTTC. Its translation: CSARDIGGYTF.

Note on this clonotype: A much larger clone lies a single base off, so this may be a read error. This chain uses TRBV20-1 with TRBJ2-1; 14 bases line up with TRBD2. This CDR3 region has 14 residues. CDR1 and CDR2 from the germline V gene are DFQATT and SNEGSKA (reference sequence). With 5 bases clipped from V and 10 bases from J, the junction kept 7 bases outside the gene matches. This CDR3 reads CSAPGLAGAYEQFF. The DNA for the CDR3 is TGCAGTGCTCCGGGACTAGCGGGAGCCTACGAGCAGTTCTTC.

In this sample, this clonotype turned up many times. DNA for the CDR3: TGTGCCAGCAGCTCCATTATAAAGGACAAACCATACGAGCAGTACTTC. It yields the protein CASSSIIKDKPYEQYF. The chain combines TRBV7-9 with TRBJ2-7, with D perhaps matching TRBD1 (5 bases). This CDR3 has 16 residues. The germline gives CDR1 SEHNR, CDR2 FQNEAQ (reference sequence). Deletions cut 4 bases from V and 4 bases from J, with 20 bases between.

This clonotype was picked up many times. This rearrangement joins TRBV7-9 to TRBJ2-1; maybe TRBD2 (6 bases). This CDR3 comprises 16 residues. V was pared by 5 bases and J by 0 bases, with 14 bases between. The germline V gene has CDR1 SEHNR and CDR2 FQNEAQ (reference sequence). CDR3 sequence reads: CASSRIADGSYNEQFF. CDR3 sequence (DNA): TGTGCCAGCAGCAGAATAGCGGATGGCTCCTACAATGAGCAGTTCTTC.

Details on this clonotype: This sequence may be a read error, since a much larger clone differs from it by one base. The chain combines TRBV20-1 with TRBJ2-7, with TRBD1 matching 7 bases. CDR3 length: 13 amino acids. Germline V lookup: CDR1 DFQATT, CDR2 SNEGSKA (reference sequence). The V segment lost 6 bases and the J segment 2 bases; nucleotides outside the gene matches: 7. The CDR3 loop reads CSAPQGETYEQYF. The CDR3 DNA sequence: TGCAGTGCACCCCAGGGGGAGACCTACGAGCAGTACTTC.

This sequence joins TRBV2 and TRBJ2-5, with D hard to call. Germline CDR1 and CDR2: SNHLY and FYNNEI. CDR3 length equals 13 residues. V lost 5 bases and J 2 bases, leaving 9 bases between the germline ends. CDR3 residues: CASSMGWQETQYF. In nucleotides, the CDR3 is TGTGCCAGCAGTATGGGGTGGCAAGAGACCCAGTACTTC.

The table lists this clonotype with many counts. The chain carries TRBV9 and TRBJ2-7; TRBD2 agrees at 10 bases. Germline trimming cut 1 base from V and 0 bases from J; bases unmatched to any gene: 1. The length of the CDR3 is 15 residues. CDR1 is SGDLS and CDR2 is YYNGEE in the germline V gene. CDR3 nucleotide sequence: TGTGCCAGCAGCGTAACTAGCGGGGACTCCTACGAGCAGTACTTC. Its translation: CASSVTSGDSYEQYF.

This clonotype was observed many times. The rearrangement joins TRBV19 to TRBJ2-2; D unresolved. The CDR3 extends over 12 amino acids. Germline loops: CDR1 LNHDA, CDR2 SQIVND (reference sequence). Between the trimmed V and J ends, which lost 6 bases and 8 bases, there was a span of 10 bases. This CDR3 reads CASRRFRGELFF. The CDR3, as DNA: TGTGCCAGTAGGAGGTTCAGGGGGGAGCTGTTTTTT. Combining the CDR3 with reference TRBV19 and TRBJ2-2 gives the whole variable domain DGGITQSPKYLFRKEGQNVTLSCEQNLNHDAMYWYRQDPGQGLRLIYYSQIVNDFQKGDIAEGYSVSREKKESFPLTVTSAQKNPTAFYLCASRRFRGELFFGEGSRLTVL.

As concerns this clonotype: At one boundary the junction diverges from the germline segment, which might be a read error. V gene TRBV7-4 combines with J gene TRBJ2-2; TRBD1 matches 8 bases. This CDR3 is 15 amino acids long. Germline V gene data show CDR1 as SGHVT and CDR2 as SQSDAQ. The CDR3 DNA reads as TGTGCCAGCAGCTACAGGACAGGGAACACCGGGGAGCCGTTTTTT. Protein sequence: CASSYRTGNTGEPFF.

J is TRBJ1-1 and V is TRBV7-9; D not certain. CDR3 length: 12 residues. Trimming removed 3 bases at V and 7 bases at J, with 9 bases between. CDR1 is SEHNR, CDR2 FQNEAQ, per germline (reference sequence). In DNA, the CDR3 is TGTGCCAGCAGCTTGGTGGGGTTTGAAGCTTTCTTT. Protein sequence: CASSLVGFEAFF.

This clonotype was detected ten times or more. V gene TRBV4-3 combines with J gene TRBJ2-7; 7 bases match TRBD2. J gave up 3 bases and V 1 base, and 3 bases lay outside the gene matches. Per the germline V gene, CDR1 is LGHNA and CDR2 is YSLEER. The CDR3 runs 14 residues. Here the CDR3 reads CASSQGERGYEQYF. For the CDR3, the DNA is TGCGCCAGCAGCCAAGGGGAGCGGGGCTACGAGCAGTACTTC.